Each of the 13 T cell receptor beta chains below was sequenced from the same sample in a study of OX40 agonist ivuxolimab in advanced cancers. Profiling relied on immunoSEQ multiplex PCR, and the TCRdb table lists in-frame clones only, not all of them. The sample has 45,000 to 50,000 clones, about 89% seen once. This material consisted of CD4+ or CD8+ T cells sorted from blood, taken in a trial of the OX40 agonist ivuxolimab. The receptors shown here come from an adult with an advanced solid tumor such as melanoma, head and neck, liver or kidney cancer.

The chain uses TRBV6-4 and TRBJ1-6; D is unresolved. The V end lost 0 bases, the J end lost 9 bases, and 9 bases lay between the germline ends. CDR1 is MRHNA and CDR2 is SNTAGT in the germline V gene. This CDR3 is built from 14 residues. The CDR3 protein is CASSDSEGGSPLHF. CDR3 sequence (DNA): TGTGCCAGCAGTGACTCGGAGGGAGGTTCACCCCTCCACTTT.

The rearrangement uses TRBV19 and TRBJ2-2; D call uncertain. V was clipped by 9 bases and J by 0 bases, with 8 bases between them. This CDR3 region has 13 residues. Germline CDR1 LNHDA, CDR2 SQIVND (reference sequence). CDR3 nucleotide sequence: TGTGCCAGAAGACTGACGAACACCGGGGAGCTGTTTTTT. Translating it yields CARRLTNTGELFF.

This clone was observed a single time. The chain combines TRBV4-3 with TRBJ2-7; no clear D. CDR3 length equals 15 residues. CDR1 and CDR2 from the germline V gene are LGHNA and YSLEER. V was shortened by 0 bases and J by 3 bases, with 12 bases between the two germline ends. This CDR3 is CASSQDKVSHYEQYF. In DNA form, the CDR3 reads TGCGCCAGCAGCCAAGACAAGGTCTCTCACTACGAGCAGTACTTC.

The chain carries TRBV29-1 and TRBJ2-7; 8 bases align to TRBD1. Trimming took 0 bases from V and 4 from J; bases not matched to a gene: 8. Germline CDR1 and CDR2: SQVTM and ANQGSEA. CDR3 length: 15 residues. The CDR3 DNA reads TGCAGCGTTGAAGACCCCGGGACAGGAAAATACGAGCAGTACTTC. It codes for CSVEDPGTGKYEQYF.

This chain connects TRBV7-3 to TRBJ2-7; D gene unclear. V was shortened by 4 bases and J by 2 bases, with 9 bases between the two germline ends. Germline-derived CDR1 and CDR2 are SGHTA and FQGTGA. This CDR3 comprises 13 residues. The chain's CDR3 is CASSSAGAYEQYF. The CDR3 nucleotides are TGTGCCAGCAGCTCGGCAGGAGCCTACGAGCAGTACTTC. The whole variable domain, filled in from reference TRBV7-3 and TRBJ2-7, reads GAGVSQTPSNKVTEKGKYVELRCDPISGHTALYWYRQSLGQGPEFLIYFQGTGAADDSGLPNDRFFAVRPEGSVSTLKIQRTERGDSAVYLCASSSAGAYEQYFGPGTRLTVT.

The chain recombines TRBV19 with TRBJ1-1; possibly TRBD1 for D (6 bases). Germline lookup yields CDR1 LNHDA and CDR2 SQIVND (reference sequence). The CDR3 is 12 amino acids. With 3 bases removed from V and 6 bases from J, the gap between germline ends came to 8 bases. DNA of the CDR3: TGTGCCAGTAGTATCGGGGGCGCTGAAGCTTTCTTT. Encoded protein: CASSIGGAEAFF.

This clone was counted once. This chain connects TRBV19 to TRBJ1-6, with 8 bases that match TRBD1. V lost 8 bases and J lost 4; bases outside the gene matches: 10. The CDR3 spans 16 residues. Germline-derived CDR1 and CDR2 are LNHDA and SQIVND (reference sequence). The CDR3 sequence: CASATGGYEYNSPLHF. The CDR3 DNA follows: TGTGCCAGTGCAACAGGGGGGTATGAGTATAATTCACCCCTCCACTTT. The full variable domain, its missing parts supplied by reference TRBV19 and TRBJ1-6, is DGGITQSPKYLFRKEGQNVTLSCEQNLNHDAMYWYRQDPGQGLRLIYYSQIVNDFQKGDIAEGYSVSREKKESFPLTVTSAQKNPTAFYLCASATGGYEYNSPLHFGNGTRLTVT.

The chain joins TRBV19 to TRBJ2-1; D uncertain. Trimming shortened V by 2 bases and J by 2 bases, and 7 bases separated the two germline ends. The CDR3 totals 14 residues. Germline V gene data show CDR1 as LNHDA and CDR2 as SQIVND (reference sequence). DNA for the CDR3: TGTGCCAGTAGTATAACTGGGACCTACAATGAGCAGTTCTTC. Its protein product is CASSITGTYNEQFF.

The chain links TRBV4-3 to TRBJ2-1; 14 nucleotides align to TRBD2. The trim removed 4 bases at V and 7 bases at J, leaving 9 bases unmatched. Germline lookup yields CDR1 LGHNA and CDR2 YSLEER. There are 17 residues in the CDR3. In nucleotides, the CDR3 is TGCGCCAGCAGCCGCAAGACTAGCGGGGGGGCCTGGAATGAGCAGTTCTTC. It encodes CASSRKTSGGAWNEQFF.

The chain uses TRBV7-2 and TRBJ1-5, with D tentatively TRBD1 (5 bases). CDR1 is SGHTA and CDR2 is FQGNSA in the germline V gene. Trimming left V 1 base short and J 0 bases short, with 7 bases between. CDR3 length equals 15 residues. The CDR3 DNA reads TGTGCCAGCAGCTTAGGGGGGTTTAGCAATCAGCCCCAGCATTTT. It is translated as CASSLGGFSNQPQHF. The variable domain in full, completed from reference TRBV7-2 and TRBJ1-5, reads GAGVSQSPSNKVTEKGKDVELRCDPISGHTALYWYRQSLGQGLEFLIYFQGNSAPDKSGLPSDRFSAERTGGSVSTLTIQRTQQEDSAVYLCASSLGGFSNQPQHFGDGTRLSIL.

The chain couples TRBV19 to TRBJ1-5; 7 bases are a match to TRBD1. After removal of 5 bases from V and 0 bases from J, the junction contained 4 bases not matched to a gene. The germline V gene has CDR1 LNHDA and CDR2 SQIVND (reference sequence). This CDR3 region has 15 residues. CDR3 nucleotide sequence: TGTGCCAGTAGTCGGGACAGCTATAGCAATCAGCCCCAGCATTTT. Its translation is CASSRDSYSNQPQHF.

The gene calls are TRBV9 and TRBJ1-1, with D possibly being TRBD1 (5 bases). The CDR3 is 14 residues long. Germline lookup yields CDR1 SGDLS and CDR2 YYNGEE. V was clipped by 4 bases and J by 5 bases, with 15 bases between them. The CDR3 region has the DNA TGTGCCAGCAGCCCCGGGACGGGGGGAACTGAAGCTTTCTTT. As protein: CASSPGTGGTEAFF.

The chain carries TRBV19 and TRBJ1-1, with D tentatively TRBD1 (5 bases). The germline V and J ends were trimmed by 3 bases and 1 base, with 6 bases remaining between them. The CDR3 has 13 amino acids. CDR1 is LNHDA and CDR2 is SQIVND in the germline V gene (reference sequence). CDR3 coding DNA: TGTGCCAGTAGTATTGGGGGGAACACTGAAGCTTTCTTT. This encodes CASSIGGNTEAFF.